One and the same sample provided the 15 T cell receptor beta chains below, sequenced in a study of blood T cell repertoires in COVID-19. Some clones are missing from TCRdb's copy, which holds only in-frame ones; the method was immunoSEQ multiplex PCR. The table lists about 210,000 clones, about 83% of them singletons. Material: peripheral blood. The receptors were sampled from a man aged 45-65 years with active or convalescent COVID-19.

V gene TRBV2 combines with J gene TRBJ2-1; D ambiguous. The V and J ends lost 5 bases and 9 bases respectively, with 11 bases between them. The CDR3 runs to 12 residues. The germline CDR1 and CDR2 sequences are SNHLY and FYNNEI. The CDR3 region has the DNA TGTGCCAGCAGTCCGGAGATGGGTGAGCAGTTCTTC. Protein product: CASSPEMGEQFF.

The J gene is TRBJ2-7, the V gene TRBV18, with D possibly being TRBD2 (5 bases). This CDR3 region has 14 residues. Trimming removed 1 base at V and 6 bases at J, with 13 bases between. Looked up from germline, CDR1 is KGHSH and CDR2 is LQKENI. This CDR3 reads CASSPHSTILEQYF. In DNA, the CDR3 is TGTGCCAGCTCACCACATTCGACTATCCTCGAGCAGTACTTC.

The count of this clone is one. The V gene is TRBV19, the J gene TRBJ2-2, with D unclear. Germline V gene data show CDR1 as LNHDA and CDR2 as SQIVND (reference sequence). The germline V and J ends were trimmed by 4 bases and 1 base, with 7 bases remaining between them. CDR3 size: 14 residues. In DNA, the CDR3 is TGTGCCAGTAGTACCTACGAGAACACCGGGGAGCTGTTTTTT. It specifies CASSTYENTGELFF.

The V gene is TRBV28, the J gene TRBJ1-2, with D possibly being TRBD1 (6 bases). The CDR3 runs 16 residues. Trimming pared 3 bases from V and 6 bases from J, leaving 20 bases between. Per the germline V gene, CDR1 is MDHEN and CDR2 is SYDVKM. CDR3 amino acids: CASSFFPGQGENGYTF. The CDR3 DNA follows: TGTGCCAGCAGTTTCTTTCCGGGACAAGGAGAAAATGGCTACACCTTC.

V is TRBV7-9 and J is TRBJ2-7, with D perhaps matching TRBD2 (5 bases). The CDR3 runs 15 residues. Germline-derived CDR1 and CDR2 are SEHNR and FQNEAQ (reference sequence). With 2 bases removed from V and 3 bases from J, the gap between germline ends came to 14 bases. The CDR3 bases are TGTGCCAGCAGCTTATCGTGGACCGAGGGCTACGAGCAGTACTTC. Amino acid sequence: CASSLSWTEGYEQYF.

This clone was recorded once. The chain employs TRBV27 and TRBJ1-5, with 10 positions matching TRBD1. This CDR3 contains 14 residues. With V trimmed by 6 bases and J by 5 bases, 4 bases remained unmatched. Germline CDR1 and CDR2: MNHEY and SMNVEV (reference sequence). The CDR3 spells CASRGQGSYQPQHF. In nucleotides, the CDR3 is TGTGCCAGCAGGGGACAGGGGAGCTATCAGCCCCAGCATTTT.

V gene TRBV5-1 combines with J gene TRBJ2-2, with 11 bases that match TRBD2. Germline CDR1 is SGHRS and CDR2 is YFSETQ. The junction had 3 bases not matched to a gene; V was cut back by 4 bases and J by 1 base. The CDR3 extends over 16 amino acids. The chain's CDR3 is CASSHGLAGNTGELFF. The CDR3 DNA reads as TGCGCCAGCAGCCACGGACTAGCGGGGAACACCGGGGAGCTGTTTTTT.

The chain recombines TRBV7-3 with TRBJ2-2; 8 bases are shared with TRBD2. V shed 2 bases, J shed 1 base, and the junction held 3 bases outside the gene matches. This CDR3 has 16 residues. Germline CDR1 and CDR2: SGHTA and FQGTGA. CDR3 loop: CASSLSGTRNTGELFF. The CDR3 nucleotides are TGTGCCAGCAGCTTATCCGGGACTAGGAACACCGGGGAGCTGTTTTTT.

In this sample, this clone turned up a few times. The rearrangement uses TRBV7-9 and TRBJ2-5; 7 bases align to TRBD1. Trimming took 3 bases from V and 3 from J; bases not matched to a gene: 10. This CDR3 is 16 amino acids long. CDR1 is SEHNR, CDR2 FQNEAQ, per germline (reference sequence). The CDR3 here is CASSFPPGQKKETQYF. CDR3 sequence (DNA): TGTGCCAGCAGCTTCCCCCCGGGACAGAAGAAAGAGACCCAGTACTTC.

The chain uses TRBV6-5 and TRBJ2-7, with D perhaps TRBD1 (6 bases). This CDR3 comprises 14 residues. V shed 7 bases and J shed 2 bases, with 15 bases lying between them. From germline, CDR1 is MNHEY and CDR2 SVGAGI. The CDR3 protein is CASTPPGHTYEQYF. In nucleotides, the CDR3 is TGTGCCAGCACCCCACCGGGACATACCTACGAGCAGTACTTC.

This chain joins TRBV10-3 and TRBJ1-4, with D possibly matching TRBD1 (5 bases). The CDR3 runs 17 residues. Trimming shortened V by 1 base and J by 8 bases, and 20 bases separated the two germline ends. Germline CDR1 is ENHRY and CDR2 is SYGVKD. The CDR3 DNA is TGTGCCATCAGTGAGTTTGAAGACGGCCTTGGGGGGGAAAAACTGTTTTTT. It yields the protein CAISEFEDGLGGEKLFF.

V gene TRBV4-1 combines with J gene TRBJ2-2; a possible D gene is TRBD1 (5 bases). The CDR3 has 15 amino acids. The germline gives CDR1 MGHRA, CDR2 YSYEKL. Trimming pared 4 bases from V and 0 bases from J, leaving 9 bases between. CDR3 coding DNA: TGCGCCAGCAGCCGCCAGGGTTCGAACACCGGGGAGCTGTTTTTT. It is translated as CASSRQGSNTGELFF.

CDR3 residues: CASSFLGGGGTEAFF. CDR3 nucleotides: TGTGCCAGCAGTTTCCTCGGCGGGGGGGGCACTGAAGCTTTCTTT. The chain links TRBV28 to TRBJ1-1, with a weak D call TRBD1 (5 bases). The CDR3 has 15 amino acids. With 3 bases removed from V and 4 bases from J, the gap between germline ends came to 15 bases. Germline V gene lookup returns CDR1 MDHEN and CDR2 SYDVKM. Full variable domain (missing parts from reference TRBV28 and TRBJ1-1): DVKVTQSSRYLVKRTGEKVFLECVQDMDHENMFWYRQDPGLGLRLIYFSYDVKMKEKGDIPEGYSVSREKKERFSLILESASTNQTSMYLCASSFLGGGGTEAFFGQGTRLTVV.

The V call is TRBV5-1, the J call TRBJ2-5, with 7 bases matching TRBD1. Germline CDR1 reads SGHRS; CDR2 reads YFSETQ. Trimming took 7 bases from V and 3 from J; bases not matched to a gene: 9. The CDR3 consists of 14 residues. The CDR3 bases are TGCGCCAGCGGGCTGGCAGGGGGAAAAGAGACCCAGTACTTC. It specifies CASGLAGGKETQYF.

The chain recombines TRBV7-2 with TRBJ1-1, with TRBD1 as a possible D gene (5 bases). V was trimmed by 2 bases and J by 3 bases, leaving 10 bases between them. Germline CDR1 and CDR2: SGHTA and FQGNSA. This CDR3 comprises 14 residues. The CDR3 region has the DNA TGTGCCAGCAGCTTACAGGCGGGGGACACTGAAGCTTTCTTT. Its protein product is CASSLQAGDTEAFF.